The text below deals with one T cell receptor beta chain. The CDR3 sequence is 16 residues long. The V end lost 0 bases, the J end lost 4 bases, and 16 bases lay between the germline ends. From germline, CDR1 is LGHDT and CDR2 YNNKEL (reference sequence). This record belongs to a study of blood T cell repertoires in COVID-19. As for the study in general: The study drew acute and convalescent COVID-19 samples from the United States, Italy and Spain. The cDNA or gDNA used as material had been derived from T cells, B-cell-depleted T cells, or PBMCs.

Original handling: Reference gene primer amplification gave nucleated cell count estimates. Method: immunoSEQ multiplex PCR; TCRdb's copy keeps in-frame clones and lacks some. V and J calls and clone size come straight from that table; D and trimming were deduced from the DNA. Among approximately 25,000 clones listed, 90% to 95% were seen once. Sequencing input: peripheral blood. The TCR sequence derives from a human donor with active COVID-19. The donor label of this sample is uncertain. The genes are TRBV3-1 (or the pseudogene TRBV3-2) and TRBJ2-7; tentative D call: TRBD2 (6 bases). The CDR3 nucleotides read TGTGCCAGCAGCCAAGAGGGTAGCGGAAGGGTATACGAGCAGTACTTC. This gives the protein CASSQEGSGRVYEQYF.